This TCR beta chain was sequenced for a study of breast tumors, draining lymph nodes, adjacent tissues. TCRdb re-analysed the multiplex PCR reads in MiXCR, keeping a single row per CDR3 protein. Seen here are 170,000 or so distinct CDR3 sequences, approximately 33% observed once, and the top ten hold around 4%. Axillary draining lymph nodes of breast cancer patients supplied the node samples. Deletions cut 1 base from V and 9 bases from J, with 33 bases between. Germline values: CDR1 MGHRA, CDR2 YSYEKL. The CDR3 spans 20 residues. Sequenced: axillary lymph node tissue. The rearrangement links TRBV4-1 to TRBJ1-2; D is unresolved. The TCR was taken from a female donor with breast cancer. Some clones in this sample may be carry-over from other donors' samples. CDR3 in DNA: TGCGCCAGCAGCCAAGTAGGAGCGTCTTCCTACAATGAGCAGATAGAGCGCTACACCTTC. Translated: CASSQVGASSYNEQIERYTF.